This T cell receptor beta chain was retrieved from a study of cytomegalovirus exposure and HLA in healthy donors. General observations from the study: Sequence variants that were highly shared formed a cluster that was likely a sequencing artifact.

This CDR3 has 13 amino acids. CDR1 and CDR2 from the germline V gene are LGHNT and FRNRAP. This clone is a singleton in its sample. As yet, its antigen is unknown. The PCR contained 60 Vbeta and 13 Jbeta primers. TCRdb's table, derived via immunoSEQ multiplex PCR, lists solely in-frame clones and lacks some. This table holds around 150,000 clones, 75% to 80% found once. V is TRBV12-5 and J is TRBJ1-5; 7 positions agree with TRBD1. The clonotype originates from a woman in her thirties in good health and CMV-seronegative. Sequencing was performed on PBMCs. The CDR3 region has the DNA TGTGCCGAAGGGGACAGTCCGTCGGGGGCCCAGCATTTT. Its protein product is CAEGDSPSGAQHF.